This T cell receptor (beta chain) was recorded in a study of neurological immune-mediated disorders. Study-level background: In a group of some 35 multiple sclerosis patients, roughly 30 had the relapsing-remitting type and 3 had the secondary progressive type. The study's findings and limits: The absence of shared CDR3 amino acid sequences among expanded clones across subjects suggests private repertoires in all groups.

V was clipped by 3 bases and J by 4 bases, with 9 bases between them. This CDR3 has 12 residues. Germline CDR1 and CDR2: DFQATT and SNEGSKA (reference sequence). This clonotype was detected ten times or more. Antigen unknown. The cDNA came from 5'RACE, which used 10-nucleotide random UMIs. TCRdb processed the 5' RACE reads anew with MiXCR; each CDR3 protein has one entry. This table holds tens of thousands of distinct CDR3 sequences, under 4% found once. Time point: longitudinal time-point 1 (baseline). The source of this sequence is a woman aged 60-70 years with multiple sclerosis. The chain recombines TRBV20-1 with TRBJ2-5, with D perhaps assigned TRBD1 or TRBD2 (6 bases each). Sequenced input: PBMCs. The CDR3 DNA follows: TGCAGTGCTAGGCCGGGGGCAGAGACCCAGTACTTC. Its translation: CSARPGAETQYF.